These 15 T cell receptor beta chains share one sample of origin, sequenced in a study of cytomegalovirus exposure and HLA in healthy donors. Assay used: immunoSEQ multiplex PCR; TCRdb lists only in-frame clones, some missing. The table includes hundreds of thousands of clones, more than 75% detected once. Source material: PBMCs. These receptors all stem from a man younger than 30 in good health and CMV-seropositive.

The gene calls are TRBV4-1 and TRBJ2-5, with TRBD2 identical over 10 bases. V gave up 4 bases and J gave up 4 bases; unmatched junction bases: 3. The CDR3 runs 14 residues. CDR1 is MGHRA, CDR2 YSYEKL, per germline. The CDR3 DNA sequence: TGCGCCAGCAGCCGTAGCGGGAGGAGAGAGACCCAGTACTTC. It specifies CASSRSGRRETQYF.

The chain couples TRBV4-2 to TRBJ2-3; D is undetermined. Trimming pared 0 bases from V and 4 bases from J, leaving 8 bases between. The germline V gene encodes CDR1 LGHNA and CDR2 YNFKEQ. The CDR3 totals 14 residues. The CDR3 DNA reads as TGTGCCAGCAGCCAAGATAGGTCGGCAGATACGCAGTATTTT. Its protein is CASSQDRSADTQYF.

The chain combines TRBV6-6 with TRBJ2-7; possibly TRBD2 for D (5 bases). V lost 6 bases and J 7 bases, leaving 22 bases between the germline ends. Germline V lookup: CDR1 MNHNY, CDR2 SVGAGI (reference sequence). CDR3 length: 15 residues. The CDR3 bases are TGTGCCAGCAGGGGAGTACTATCACTGGCGAGAGAGCAGTACTTC. Translating it yields CASRGVLSLAREQYF.

The V and J genes are TRBV27 and TRBJ2-6, with 7 bases matching TRBD1. The CDR3 consists of 16 residues. Germline trimming cut 5 bases from V and 0 bases from J; bases unmatched to any gene: 4. Germline CDR1 and CDR2: MNHEY and SMNVEV (reference sequence). CDR3 DNA sequence: TGTGCCAGCAGTCGGGACAGTAGCTCTGGGGCCAACGTCCTGACTTTC. This sequence encodes CASSRDSSSGANVLTF.

This clone appeared a few times. This sequence joins TRBV7-2 and TRBJ1-2, with 10 bases aligning to TRBD1. Unmatched junction bases numbered 11, after V lost 5 bases and J lost 14 bases. Germline lookup yields CDR1 SGHTA and CDR2 FQGNSA. This CDR3 has 13 residues. Here the CDR3 reads CASSPDRGRALTF. For the CDR3, the DNA is TGTGCCAGCAGCCCTGACAGGGGGCGAGCTCTAACCTTC.

The V call is TRBV6-1, the J call TRBJ1-1, with D unresolved. The CDR3 has 13 amino acids. The ends were cut back, 5 bases at V and 1 base at J, with 8 bases in the middle. Germline loops: CDR1 MNHNS, CDR2 SASEGT. The CDR3 loop reads CASSPQPNTEAFF. DNA of the CDR3: TGTGCCAGCAGTCCACAGCCGAACACTGAAGCTTTCTTT.

The CDR3 nucleotides are TGTGCCAGCAGCCATCCGGGGGGAACTAATGAAAAACTGTTTTTT. Translation: CASSHPGGTNEKLFF. The V and J genes are TRBV4-2 and TRBJ1-4, with D tentatively TRBD1 (5 bases). The CDR3 runs 15 residues. Trimming left V 3 bases short and J 1 base short, with 9 bases between. The V gene's germline CDR1 is LGHNA and CDR2 YNFKEQ.

The chain joins TRBV6-5 to TRBJ1-2, with 7 bases lining up with TRBD1. The germline gives CDR1 MNHEY, CDR2 SVGAGI. V was pared by 2 bases and J by 8 bases, with 8 bases of the junction left unmatched. The CDR3 runs to 14 residues. CDR3 sequence (DNA): TGTGCCAGCAGTTACGGCAGGGGGATCTCGGGCTACACCTTC. This codes for CASSYGRGISGYTF.

At least ten counts were recorded for this clone. The genes are TRBV5-4 and TRBJ2-7; 11 nucleotides match TRBD2. This CDR3 has 15 residues. The germline V gene encodes CDR1 SGHNT and CDR2 YYREEE (reference sequence). The V gene end was trimmed by 3 bases and the J gene end by 4 bases; junction bases not matched to a gene: 6. This CDR3 reads CASSWGGTSGYEQYF. In DNA, the CDR3 is TGTGCCAGCAGCTGGGGGGGGACTAGCGGTTACGAGCAGTACTTC.

The chain is built from TRBV27 and TRBJ2-1, with 7 bases identical to TRBD2. The junction had 10 bases not matched to a gene; V was cut back by 1 base and J by 10 bases. The CDR3 loop spans 15 amino acids. Germline CDR1 MNHEY, CDR2 SMNVEV (reference sequence). CDR3: CASSLLRTGGGEQFF. CDR3 DNA: TGTGCCAGCAGTTTATTAAGGACGGGGGGTGGGGAGCAGTTCTTC.

This rearrangement joins TRBV28 to TRBJ2-5; 12 bases align to TRBD2. The CDR3 consists of 17 residues. CDR1 and CDR2 (germline): MDHEN, SYDVKM. Trimming took 4 bases from V and 1 from J; bases not matched to a gene: 7. CDR3 loop: CASSSLLAGGVQETQYF. The CDR3 bases are TGTGCCAGCAGTTCCCTTCTAGCGGGAGGGGTCCAAGAGACCCAGTACTTC.

The rearrangement uses TRBV7-6 and TRBJ2-7, with TRBD2 matching 15 bases. Germline lookup yields CDR1 SGHVS and CDR2 FNYEAQ. The CDR3 covers 15 residues. Trimming removed 5 bases from V and 6 bases from J; junction bases left unmatched: 5. The CDR3 nucleotides are TGTGCCAGCAGCCTATCGGGACTAGCGGGAGGCGAGCAGTACTTC. It encodes CASSLSGLAGGEQYF.

V usage is TRBV10-3 and J usage is TRBJ2-7; D gene uncertain. This CDR3 comprises 15 residues. V was cut by 0 bases and J by 2 bases, with 11 bases left in between. The germline gives CDR1 ENHRY, CDR2 SYGVKD. Here the CDR3 DNA reads TGTGCCATCAGTGAGTCGACGGCCAGTACCTACGAGCAGTACTTC. Translation gives CAISESTASTYEQYF.

The chain is built from TRBV11-2 and TRBJ2-1, with D perhaps assigned TRBD1 or TRBD2 (5 bases each). CDR3 length: 17 residues. Per germline, CDR1 SGHAT and CDR2 FQNNGV. The ends were cut back, 2 bases at V and 0 bases at J, with 14 bases in the middle. CDR3 in amino acids: CASSLRWGAGSYNEQFF. The CDR3 bases are TGTGCCAGCAGCTTAAGGTGGGGCGCGGGCTCCTACAATGAGCAGTTCTTC.

This CDR3 is CASSVVPARAQGVYGYTF. The CDR3 nucleotides read TGTGCCAGCAGCGTAGTCCCAGCGAGGGCACAGGGAGTGTATGGCTACACCTTC. The gene calls are TRBV9 and TRBJ1-2; D possibly corresponds to TRBD1 (6 bases). The V end was cut by 0 bases, the J end by 5 bases, with 23 bases between. Per the germline V gene, CDR1 is SGDLS and CDR2 is YYNGEE. This CDR3 is 18 amino acids long.